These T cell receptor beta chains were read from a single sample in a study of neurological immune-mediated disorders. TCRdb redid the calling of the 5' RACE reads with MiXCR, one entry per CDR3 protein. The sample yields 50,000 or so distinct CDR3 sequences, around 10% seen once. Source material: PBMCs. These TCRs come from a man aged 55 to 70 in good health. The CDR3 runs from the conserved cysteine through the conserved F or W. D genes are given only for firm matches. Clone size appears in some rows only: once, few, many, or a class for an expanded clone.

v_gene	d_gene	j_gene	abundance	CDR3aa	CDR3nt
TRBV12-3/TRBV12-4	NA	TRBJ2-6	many	CASSLYPAGANVLTF	TGTGCCAGCAGTTTATACCCTGCCGGGGCCAACGTCCTGACTTTC
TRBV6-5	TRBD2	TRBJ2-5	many	CASSYRGLAGGQETQYF	TGTGCCAGCAGTTACCGCGGGCTAGCGGGGGGCCAAGAGACCCAGTACTTC
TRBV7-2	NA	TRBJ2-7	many	CASSSTKVEQYF	TGTGCCAGCAGCTCAACAAAGGTCGAGCAGTACTTC
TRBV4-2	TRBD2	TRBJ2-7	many	CASSQDWAGGEVYSYEQYF	TGTGCCAGCAGCCAAGATTGGGCGGGAGGCGAAGTTTACTCCTACGAGCAGTACTTC
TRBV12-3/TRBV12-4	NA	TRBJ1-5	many	CASSTNLQGSRNQPQHF	TGTGCCAGCAGCACTAACCTCCAGGGGAGTCGGAATCAGCCCCAGCATTTT
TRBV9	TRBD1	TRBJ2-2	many	CASSPGGQGAGELFF	TGTGCCAGCAGCCCAGGAGGACAGGGAGCCGGGGAGCTGTTTTTT
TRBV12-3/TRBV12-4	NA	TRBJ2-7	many	CASSPDSYEQYF	TGTGCCAGCAGCCCGGACAGCTACGAGCAGTACTTC
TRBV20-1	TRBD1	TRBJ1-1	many	CSARDPGTGGNTEAFF	TGCAGTGCTAGAGATCCCGGGACAGGGGGGAACACTGAAGCTTTCTTT
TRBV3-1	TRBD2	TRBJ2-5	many	CASSQGSGGALETQYF	TGTGCCAGCAGCCAAGGAAGCGGGGGGGCCTTAGAGACCCAGTACTTC
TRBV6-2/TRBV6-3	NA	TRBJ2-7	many	CASSYHGGYEQYF	TGTGCCAGCAGTTACCATGGGGGCTACGAGCAGTACTTC
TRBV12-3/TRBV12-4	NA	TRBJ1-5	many	CASSPDSGQPQHF	TGTGCCAGCAGTCCAGACAGCGGACAGCCCCAGCATTTT
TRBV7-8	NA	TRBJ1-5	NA	CASSFEGLINHPQHF	TGTGCCAGCAGCTTCGAAGGACTCATCAATCATCCCCAGCATTTT
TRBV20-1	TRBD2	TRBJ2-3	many	CSAHPLVRGGHDTQYF	TGCAGTGCCCATCCCCTGGTTCGGGGGGGGCACGATACGCAGTATTTT
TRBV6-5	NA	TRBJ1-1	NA	CASSYPGRTGHTEAFF	TGTGCCAGCAGTTATCCAGGGAGGACTGGACACACTGAAGCTTTCTTT
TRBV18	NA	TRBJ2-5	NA	CASSPHEQETQYF	TGTGCCAGCTCACCTCACGAGCAAGAGACCCAGTACTTC
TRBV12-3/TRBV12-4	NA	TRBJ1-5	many	CASNPSHTSNQPQHF	TGTGCCAGCAATCCCTCGCACACTAGCAATCAGCCCCAGCATTTT
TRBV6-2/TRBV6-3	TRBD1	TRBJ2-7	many	CASSYLGQGTYEQYF	TGTGCCAGCAGTTACCTTGGACAGGGAACCTACGAGCAGTACTTC
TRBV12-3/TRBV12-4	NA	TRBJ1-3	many	CASSLGSGNTIYF	TGTGCCAGCAGTTTAGGATCTGGAAACACCATATATTTT
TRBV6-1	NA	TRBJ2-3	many	CASSVSEGTDTQYF	TGTGCCAGCAGCGTATCAGAGGGCACAGATACGCAGTATTTT